This TCR beta chain was sequenced in a study of shared clonotypes between healthy human individuals. The wider study: Two female and three male donors aged 18 to 49 were enrolled.

The study's findings and limits: Rarefaction demonstrated incomplete sorted-subset sequencing despite large depth. Naive subsets generally had larger estimated richness than memory subsets. The authors expected sequencing depth to affect clonotype sharing among donors.

The method was immunoSEQ multiplex PCR; TCRdb's version includes in-frame clones alone and lacks a portion of them. The profile shows some 1.5 million clones, around 97% of them singletons. Remarks on this clone: Its antigen is not known.

CDR3 length equals 17 residues. The germline V gene has CDR1 LNHNV and CDR2 YYDKDF (reference sequence). Deletions cut 0 bases from V and 3 bases from J, with 16 bases between. Sequencing used naive CD4+ T cells sorted from blood. The subset denotes: CD45RA+ positively selected. This receptor was taken from a young man in good health. The chain is built from TRBV15 and TRBJ2-3; D is uncertain. The CDR3 sequence: CATSRDLMGWGTDTQYF. The DNA for the CDR3 is TGTGCCACCAGCAGAGATCTAATGGGCTGGGGTACAGATACGCAGTATTTT.